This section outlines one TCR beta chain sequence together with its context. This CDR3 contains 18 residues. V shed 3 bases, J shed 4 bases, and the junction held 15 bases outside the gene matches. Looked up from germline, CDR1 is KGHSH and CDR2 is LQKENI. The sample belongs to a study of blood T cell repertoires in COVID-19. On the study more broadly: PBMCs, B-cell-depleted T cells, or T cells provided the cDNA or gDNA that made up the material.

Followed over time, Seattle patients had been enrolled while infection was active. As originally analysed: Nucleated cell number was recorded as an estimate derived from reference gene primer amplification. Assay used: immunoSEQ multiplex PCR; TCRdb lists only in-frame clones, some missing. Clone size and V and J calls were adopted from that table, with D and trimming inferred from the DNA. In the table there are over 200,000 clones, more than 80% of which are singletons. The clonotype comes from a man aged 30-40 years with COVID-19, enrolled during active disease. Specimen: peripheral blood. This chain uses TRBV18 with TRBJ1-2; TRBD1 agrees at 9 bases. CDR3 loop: CASSPGFPGQGRSYGYTF. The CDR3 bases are TGTGCCAGCTCACCGGGCTTCCCGGGACAGGGAAGAAGCTATGGCTACACCTTC.